The 6 T cell receptor beta chains presented below share a single source sample, sequenced in a study of a mutant IDH1 vaccine in newly diagnosed glioma. These receptors' antigens are unknown. The time point was: week 11, during vaccination. Vaccine doses each comprised 300 ug of mutant IDH1 20-mer peptide, with topical imiquimod. The data were produced by immunoSEQ multiplex PCR, yet TCRdb's version contains in-frame clones alone and is incomplete. The sample lists roughly 120,000 clones, under 90% occurring once. Sequenced material: PBMCs, taken from a glioma patient whose treatment included an IDH1 peptide vaccine. Receptor source: a woman in her forties or fifties with glioma.

V is TRBV9 and J is TRBJ1-2; D unresolved. Trimming shortened V by 4 bases and J by 3 bases, and 19 bases separated the two germline ends. The CDR3 loop spans 16 amino acids. Per germline, CDR1 SGDLS and CDR2 YYNGEE. The CDR3 is CASSFFPSGSYYGYTF. Written as DNA, the CDR3 is TGTGCCAGCAGCTTTTTCCCTTCAGGCAGTTACTATGGCTACACCTTC.

CDR3 protein: CASSQVGTGGYSGANVLTF. CDR3 DNA: TGTGCCAGCAGCCAAGTGGGGACAGGGGGCTACTCTGGGGCCAACGTCCTGACTTTC. The chain joins TRBV4-2 to TRBJ2-6; TRBD1 aligns across 12 bases. The CDR3 runs to 19 residues. J lost 0 bases, V lost 1 base, and 4 bases had no gene match. CDR1 and CDR2 from the germline V gene are LGHNA and YNFKEQ.

This chain joins TRBV10-3 and TRBJ1-1; D uncertain. Deletions cut 4 bases from V and 1 base from J, with 10 bases between. Germline values: CDR1 ENHRY, CDR2 SYGVKD. This CDR3 has 14 amino acids. The CDR3 region is CAISVRAWNTEAFF. DNA of the CDR3: TGTGCCATCAGTGTAAGGGCGTGGAACACTGAAGCTTTCTTT.

The chain has TRBV6-5 and TRBJ2-1; D unresolved. With 6 bases removed from V and 0 bases from J, the gap between germline ends came to 9 bases. Germline loops: CDR1 MNHEY, CDR2 SVGAGI. This CDR3 has 14 amino acids. The CDR3 nucleotides are TGTGCCAGCAGGGGCGGAAACTCCTACAATGAGCAGTTCTTC. Its protein is CASRGGNSYNEQFF.

The chain uses TRBV6-5 and TRBJ1-1; unclear D gene. Germline CDR1 MNHEY, CDR2 SVGAGI. This CDR3 is 13 amino acids long. Trimming left V 3 bases short and J 6 bases short, with 11 bases between. The CDR3 protein is CASSYLNQAEAFF. CDR3 in DNA: TGTGCCAGCAGTTATCTAAATCAAGCTGAAGCTTTCTTT.

The chain carries TRBV6-1 and TRBJ1-1, with TRBD1 matching over 7 bases. V was clipped by 6 bases and J by 3 bases; unmatched bases: 1. Germline V gene lookup returns CDR1 MNHNS and CDR2 SASEGT. The CDR3 covers 12 residues. The CDR3 nucleotides read TGTGCCAGCAGCAGGGGGGACACTGAAGCTTTCTTT. Encoded protein: CASSRGDTEAFF.